This is a list of T cell receptor beta chains from one sample in a study of CD4 T cells in relation to SARS-CoV-2 and coronaviruses. The protocol was immunoSEQ multiplex PCR, while the TCRdb copy is restricted to in-frame clones and leaves out a portion. The sample has about 34,000 clones; under 80% are singletons. What these receptors recognize is not known. Material for sequencing was memory CD4+ T cells from PBMCs, cultured in vitro. These receptors all come from an adult with COVID-19. Each CDR3 is given with its conserved first and last residue. A D gene is named only where the DNA matches it firmly. Some rows mark clone size as missing; the rest say once, few, many or name a class of expanded clone.

j_call clone_size d_call v_call cdr3_nt cdr3_aa
TRBJ2-7 once . TRBV6-5 TGTGCCAGCAGTTACGTTCCGTCCTACGAGCAGTACTTC CASSYVPSYEQYF
TRBJ2-7 few . TRBV20-1 TGCAGTGCTAGCGGGAGTCGGGAGCAGTACTTC CSASGSREQYF
TRBJ1-5 . . TRBV7-2 TGTGCCAGCAGCTTTTACGGGGATAGCAATCAGCCCCAGCATTTT CASSFYGDSNQPQHF
TRBJ1-1 . . TRBV19 TGTGCCAGTAGCCTTAGCTGGAGAACTGAAGCTTTCTTT CASSLSWRTEAFF
TRBJ2-7 . TRBD2 TRBV5-1 TGCGCCAGCAGCCCCAGCAAAGGACTAGCGGGAGGAGCCGAGCAGTACTTC CASSPSKGLAGGAEQYF
TRBJ1-5 . . TRBV7-2 TGTGCCAGCAGCTTATCCCGGGACGGCGGTCAGCCCCAGCATTTT CASSLSRDGGQPQHF
TRBJ1-1 few . TRBV7-9 TGTGCCAGCAGCTCCGGGACGGGGAACACTGAAGCTTTCTTT CASSSGTGNTEAFF
TRBJ1-2 . . TRBV9 TGTGCCAGCAGCACAAGAGGCCCGAGATATGGCTACACCTTC CASSTRGPRYGYTF
TRBJ2-3 once TRBD2 TRBV24-1 TGTGCCACCAGTGATTCCCCTAGCGGGAGGACAGATACGCAGTATTTT CATSDSPSGRTDTQYF
TRBJ2-1 once TRBD2 TRBV19 TGTGCCAGTAGTATCGGTTTTTACGGGACTAGCGGGAGGAGCAGTGAGCAGTTCTTC CASSIGFYGTSGRSSEQFF
TRBJ2-1 . . TRBV30 TGTGCCTGGAGTCCAACAGGGAGCTCCTACAATGAGCAGTTCTTC CAWSPTGSSYNEQFF
TRBJ2-5 . . TRBV10-1 TGCGCCAGCAGTTTCCAAGAGACCCAGTACTTC CASSFQETQYF
TRBJ2-3 . . TRBV7-3 TGTGCCAGCAGCTTAACGGGTTGGAGGGGGCAGTATTTT CASSLTGWRGQYF
TRBJ1-5 . . TRBV3-1/TRBV3-2 TGTGCCAGCAGTGCGGGCCTTAGTGGTCAGCCCCAGCATTTT CASSAGLSGQPQHF
TRBJ2-5 . . TRBV2 TGTGCCAGCAGTGAGGGCAGGGAAGAGACCCAGTACTTC CASSEGREETQYF
TRBJ2-7 few . TRBV4-1 TGCGCCAGCAGCCAAAATATGGGATCTAACGAGCAGTACTTC CASSQNMGSNEQYF
TRBJ2-7 . . TRBV6-6 TGTGCCAGCAGTTACGAGACAACCTACGAGCAGTACTTC CASSYETTYEQYF
TRBJ2-3 . . TRBV6-5 TGTGCCAGCAGTTTCTCGGCAGAGGCGGATACGCAGTATTTT CASSFSAEADTQYF
TRBJ2-1 . . TRBV30 TGTGCCTGGAACCGAGGGTTTGCGGGAATAGGTGAGCAGTTCTTC CAWNRGFAGIGEQFF
TRBJ1-6 few TRBD1 TRBV2 TGTGCCAGCAAAAGGGACAGGGGCGCCAGTGATTCACCCCTCCACTTT CASKRDRGASDSPLHF
TRBJ1-5 few TRBD1 TRBV4-1 TGCGCCAGCAGCCCTGGCCGGGACAGGGGTCAGCCCCAGCATTTT CASSPGRDRGQPQHF
TRBJ2-5 . . TRBV11-2 TGTGCCAGCAGCTCGCAGTTTACCCAGTACTTC CASSSQFTQYF
TRBJ2-4 once . TRBV7-9 TGTGCCAGCAGCCGGTCCGGGGAGTCGAGCAAAAACATTCAGTACTTC CASSRSGESSKNIQYF
TRBJ2-5 . TRBD2 TRBV4-1 TGCGCCAGCAGCCAAGGTGGCGGGAGTCAAGAGACCCAGTACTTC CASSQGGGSQETQYF
TRBJ2-3 . TRBD2 TRBV7-8 TGTGCCAGCAGCACCCACAGAGCGGGACCCACAGATACGCAGTATTTT CASSTHRAGPTDTQYF
TRBJ2-7 . TRBD1 TRBV6-5 TGTGCCAGCACGACAGGGGTCGTGAGGGCCTACGAGCAGTACTTC CASTTGVVRAYEQYF